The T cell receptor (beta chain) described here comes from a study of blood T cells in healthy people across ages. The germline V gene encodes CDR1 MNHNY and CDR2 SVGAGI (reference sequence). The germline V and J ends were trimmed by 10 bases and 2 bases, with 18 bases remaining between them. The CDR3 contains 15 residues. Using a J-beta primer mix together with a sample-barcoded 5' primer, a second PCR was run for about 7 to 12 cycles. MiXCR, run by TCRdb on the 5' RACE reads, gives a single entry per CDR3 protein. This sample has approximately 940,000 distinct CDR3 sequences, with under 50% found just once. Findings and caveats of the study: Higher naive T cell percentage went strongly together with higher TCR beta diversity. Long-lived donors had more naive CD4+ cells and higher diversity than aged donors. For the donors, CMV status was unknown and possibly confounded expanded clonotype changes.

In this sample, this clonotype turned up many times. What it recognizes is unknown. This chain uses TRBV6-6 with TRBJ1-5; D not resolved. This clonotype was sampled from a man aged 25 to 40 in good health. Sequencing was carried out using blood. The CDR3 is CATSPQEIRNQPQHF. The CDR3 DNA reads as TGTGCCACCTCACCTCAGGAGATACGCAATCAGCCCCAGCATTTT.